The 13 T cell receptor beta chains reported below all come from one sample, sequenced in a study of patients and donors after allogeneic stem cell transplantation. TCRdb ran MiXCR on the RT-PCR reads and lists one entry per CDR3 protein. The sample holds some 880,000 distinct CDR3 sequences, 15% to 20% seen once. The sample was blood, either unsorted or a sorted T cell fraction (not recorded which). These receptors were obtained from a human donor who was either an allogeneic HSCT recipient or a stem cell or donor lymphocyte infusion donor (not recorded which). It is not recorded whose cells these are; they may come from a transplant donor.

On this clonotype itself: The junction and the germline gene differ at one end; a read error may be behind it. The chain joins TRBV6-2 or TRBV6-3 to TRBJ2-1; D is perhaps TRBD1 or TRBD2 (6 bases each). CDR1 and CDR2 (germline): MNHEY, SVGEGT. This CDR3 has 17 residues. CDR3 in amino acids: CTSIYSTGAPSYNEQFF. The CDR3 DNA is TGCACCAGCATATACAGTACGGGGGCCCCCTCCTACAATGAGCAGTTCTTC.

The chain recombines TRBV7-9 with TRBJ2-7, with 11 nucleotides matching TRBD1. Germline V gene lookup returns CDR1 SEHNR and CDR2 FQNEAQ (reference sequence). J gave up 4 bases and V 5 bases, and 7 bases lay outside the gene matches. The CDR3 loop spans 15 amino acids. CDR3 loop: CASSLPDRGLYEQYF. Here the CDR3 DNA reads TGTGCCAGCAGCCTACCGGACAGGGGGCTGTACGAGCAGTACTTC.

This clonotype was counted only a few times. The junction and the germline gene differ at one end; a read error may be behind it. The CDR3 region is CASRLAGGTYNEQFF. CDR3 in DNA: TGTGCCAGCAGGTTAGCGGGGGGGACCTACAATGAGCAGTTCTTC. This rearrangement joins TRBV12-3 or TRBV12-4 to TRBJ2-1; 11 positions match TRBD2. The CDR3 is 15 residues long.

In its sample, this clonotype was seen a few times. This sequence joins TRBV12-3 or TRBV12-4 and TRBJ2-1; D unresolved. Trimming stripped 7 bases from V and 1 base from J, with 11 bases between. CDR3 length: 14 amino acids. The CDR3 region has the DNA TGTGCCAGCACTGACTTATTTTCCTACAATGAGCAGTTCTTC. Its protein is CASTDLFSYNEQFF.

The chain carries TRBV28 and TRBJ2-7, with TRBD1 identical over 8 bases. Germline values: CDR1 MDHEN, CDR2 SYDVKM. V lost 5 bases, J lost 5 bases, and 8 bases stayed unmatched. The CDR3 is made up of 14 amino acids. The CDR3 reads CASSPPDRENEQYF. The CDR3 region has the DNA TGTGCCAGCAGTCCCCCGGACAGGGAGAACGAGCAGTACTTC.

The V call is TRBV6-1, the J call TRBJ1-1; D ambiguous. The CDR3 spans 14 residues. Germline V gene lookup returns CDR1 MNHNS and CDR2 SASEGT. V was cut by 6 bases and J by 10 bases, with 21 bases left in between. CDR3 sequence (DNA): TGTGCCAGCAGCGTCGGCGGACTGGGTGCGGGAGCTTTCTTT. This sequence encodes CASSVGGLGAGAFF.

The V and J genes are TRBV20-1 and TRBJ2-1; tentatively, D is TRBD2 (6 bases). V lost 6 bases to trimming and J lost 2 bases, with 17 bases between them. There are 15 residues in the CDR3. Germline lookup yields CDR1 DFQATT and CDR2 SNEGSKA (reference sequence). CDR3 bases: TGCAGTGCCCCCCGACCCCCGGGGGCCTACAATGAGCAGTTCTTC. It is translated as CSAPRPPGAYNEQFF.

This clonotype appeared a few times. The chain carries TRBV15 and TRBJ2-3, with D tentatively TRBD2 (5 bases). V lost 5 bases, J lost 6 bases, and 12 bases lay in between. The CDR3 is 13 residues long. Germline V gene data show CDR1 as LNHNV and CDR2 as YYDKDF (reference sequence). The CDR3 loop is CATSSKEADTQYF. The CDR3 nucleotides read TGTGCCACCAGCTCCAAGGAGGCGGATACGCAGTATTTT.

In its sample, this clonotype was seen a few times. The rearrangement links TRBV6-1 to TRBJ2-7, with 14 bases that match TRBD2. J lost 3 bases, V lost 8 bases, and 12 bases had no gene match. Germline values: CDR1 MNHNS, CDR2 SASEGT. The CDR3 sequence is 17 residues long. The CDR3 region has the DNA TGTGCCAGCGGTCCGGGACTAGCGGGAGTGAATCGCTACGAGCAGTACTTC. Protein sequence: CASGPGLAGVNRYEQYF.

This clonotype was recorded a few times. The chain couples TRBV20-1 to TRBJ1-5; D gene unclear. The CDR3 totals 14 residues. Looked up from germline, CDR1 is DFQATT and CDR2 is SNEGSKA (reference sequence). V lost 5 bases and J lost 1, with 12 bases in between. The CDR3 DNA is TGCAGTGCTGAACATGGCGGCAGCAATCAGCCCCAGCATTTT. Protein product: CSAEHGGSNQPQHF.

This chain joins TRBV12-3 or TRBV12-4 and TRBJ2-5, with 7 bases lining up with TRBD2. The length of the CDR3 is 13 residues. V was clipped by 10 bases and J by 0 bases; unmatched bases: 5. CDR3 nucleotide sequence: TGTGCCATACAGAGCGGGAACCAAGAGACCCAGTACTTC. It codes for CAIQSGNQETQYF.

V and J are TRBV30 and TRBJ2-7; 8 bases fit TRBD1. CDR3 size: 14 residues. Germline values: CDR1 GTSNPN, CDR2 SVGIG (reference sequence). V shed 5 bases, J shed 2 bases, and the junction held 8 bases outside the gene matches. The CDR3 protein is CAWDPGQVTYEQYF. The CDR3 DNA sequence: TGTGCCTGGGATCCGGGACAGGTGACCTACGAGCAGTACTTC.

This clonotype has a handful of counts. This rearrangement joins TRBV6-2 or TRBV6-3 to TRBJ1-5, with D maybe TRBD1 (6 bases). V gave up 2 bases and J gave up 1 base, with 9 bases separating them. This CDR3 spans 15 amino acids. Germline V gives CDR1 MNHEY, CDR2 SVGEGT. CDR3 in amino acids: CASSYPGESNQPQHF. The DNA of the CDR3 is TGTGCCAGCAGTTACCCAGGGGAGAGCAATCAGCCCCAGCATTTT.